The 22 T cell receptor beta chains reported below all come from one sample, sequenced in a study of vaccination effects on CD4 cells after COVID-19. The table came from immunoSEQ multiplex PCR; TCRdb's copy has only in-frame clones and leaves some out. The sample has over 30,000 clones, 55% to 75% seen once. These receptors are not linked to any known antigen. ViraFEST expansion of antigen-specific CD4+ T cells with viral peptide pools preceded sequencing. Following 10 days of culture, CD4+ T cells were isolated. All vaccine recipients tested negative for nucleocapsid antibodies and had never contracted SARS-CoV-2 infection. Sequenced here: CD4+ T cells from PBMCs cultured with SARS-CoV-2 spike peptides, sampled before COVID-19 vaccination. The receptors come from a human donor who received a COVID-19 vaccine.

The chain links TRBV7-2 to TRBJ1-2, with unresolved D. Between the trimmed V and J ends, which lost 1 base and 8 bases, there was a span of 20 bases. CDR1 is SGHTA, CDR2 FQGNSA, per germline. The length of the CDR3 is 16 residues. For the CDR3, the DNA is TGTGCCAGCAGCTTAGGGCAGCCCAGTGTAACTATGGGCTACACCTTC. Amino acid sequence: CASSLGQPSVTMGYTF.

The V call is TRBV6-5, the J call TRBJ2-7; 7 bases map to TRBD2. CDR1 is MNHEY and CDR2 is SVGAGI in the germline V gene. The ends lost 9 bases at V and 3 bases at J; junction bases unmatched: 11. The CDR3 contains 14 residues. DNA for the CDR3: TGTGCCAGTACTAGCGACCAGATTAACTACGAGCAGTACTTC. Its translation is CASTSDQINYEQYF.

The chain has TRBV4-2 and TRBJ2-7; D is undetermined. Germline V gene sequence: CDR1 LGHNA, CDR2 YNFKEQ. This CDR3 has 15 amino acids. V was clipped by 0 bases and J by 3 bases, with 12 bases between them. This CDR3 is CASSQDQVSVYEQYF. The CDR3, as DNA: TGTGCCAGCAGCCAAGATCAGGTGTCAGTCTACGAGCAGTACTTC.

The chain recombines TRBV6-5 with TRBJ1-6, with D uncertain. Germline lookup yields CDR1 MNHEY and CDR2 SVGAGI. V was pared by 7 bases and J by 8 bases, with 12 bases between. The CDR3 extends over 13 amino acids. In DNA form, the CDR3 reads TGTGCCAGCATGGGCAACGGGGATTCACCCCTCCACTTT. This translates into CASMGNGDSPLHF.

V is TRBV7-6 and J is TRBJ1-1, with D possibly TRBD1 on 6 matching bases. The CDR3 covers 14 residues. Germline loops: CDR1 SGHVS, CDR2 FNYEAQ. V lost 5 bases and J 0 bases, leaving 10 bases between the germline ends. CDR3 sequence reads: CASSPTGMNTEAFF. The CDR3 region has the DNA TGTGCCAGCAGCCCGACAGGTATGAACACTGAAGCTTTCTTT.

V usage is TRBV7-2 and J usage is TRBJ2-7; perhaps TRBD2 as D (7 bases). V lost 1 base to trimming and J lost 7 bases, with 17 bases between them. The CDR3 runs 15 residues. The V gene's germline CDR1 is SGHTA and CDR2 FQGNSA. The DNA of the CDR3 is TGTGCCAGCAGCTTAGTGGGTGGGGGGGCAGGGGAGCAGTACTTC. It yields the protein CASSLVGGGAGEQYF.

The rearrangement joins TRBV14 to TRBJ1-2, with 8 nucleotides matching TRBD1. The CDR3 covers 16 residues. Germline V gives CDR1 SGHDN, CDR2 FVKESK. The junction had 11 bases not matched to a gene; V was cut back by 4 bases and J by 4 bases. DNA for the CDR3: TGTGCCAGCAGCCTCCGGACAGGGTTCGGTACCTATGGCTACACCTTC. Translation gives CASSLRTGFGTYGYTF.

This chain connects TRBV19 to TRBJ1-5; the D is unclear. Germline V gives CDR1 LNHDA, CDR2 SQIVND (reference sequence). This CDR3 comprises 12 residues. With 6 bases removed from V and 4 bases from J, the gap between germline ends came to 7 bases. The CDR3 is CASSPINQPQHF. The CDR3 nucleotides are TGTGCCAGTAGCCCTATAAATCAGCCCCAGCATTTT.

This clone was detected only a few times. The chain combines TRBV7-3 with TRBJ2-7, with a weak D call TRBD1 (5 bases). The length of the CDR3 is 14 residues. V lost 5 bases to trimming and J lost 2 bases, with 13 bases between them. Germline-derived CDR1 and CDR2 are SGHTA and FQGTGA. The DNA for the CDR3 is TGTGCCAGCAGCCTTGGACATATACCCTACGAGCAGTACTTC. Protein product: CASSLGHIPYEQYF.

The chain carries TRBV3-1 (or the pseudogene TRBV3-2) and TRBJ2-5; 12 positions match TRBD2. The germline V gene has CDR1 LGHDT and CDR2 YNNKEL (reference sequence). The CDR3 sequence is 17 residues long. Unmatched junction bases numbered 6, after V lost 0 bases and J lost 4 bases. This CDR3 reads CASSQDLAGGPGETQYF. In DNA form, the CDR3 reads TGTGCCAGCAGCCAAGATCTAGCGGGAGGGCCCGGAGAGACCCAGTACTTC.

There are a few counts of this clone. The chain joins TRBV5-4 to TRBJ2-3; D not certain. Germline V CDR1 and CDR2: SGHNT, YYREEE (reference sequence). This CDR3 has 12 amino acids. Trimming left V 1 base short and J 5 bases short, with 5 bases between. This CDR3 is CASSLFLDTQYF. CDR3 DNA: TGTGCCAGCAGCTTGTTCTTAGATACGCAGTATTTT.

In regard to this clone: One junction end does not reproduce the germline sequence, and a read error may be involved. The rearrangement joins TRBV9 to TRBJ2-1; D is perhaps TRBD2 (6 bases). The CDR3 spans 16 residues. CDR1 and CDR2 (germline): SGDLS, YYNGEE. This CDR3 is CASSVQAGSSHNEQFF. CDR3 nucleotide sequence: TGTGCCAGCAGCGTACAAGCCGGGAGCTCCCACAATGAGCAGTTCTTC.

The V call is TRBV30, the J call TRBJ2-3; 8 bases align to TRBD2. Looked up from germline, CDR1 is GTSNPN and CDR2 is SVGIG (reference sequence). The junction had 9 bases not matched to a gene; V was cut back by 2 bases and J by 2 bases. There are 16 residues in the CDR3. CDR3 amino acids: CAWSPGTSLSTDTQYF. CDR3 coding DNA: TGTGCCTGGAGTCCGGGGACTAGTCTCTCCACAGATACGCAGTATTTT.

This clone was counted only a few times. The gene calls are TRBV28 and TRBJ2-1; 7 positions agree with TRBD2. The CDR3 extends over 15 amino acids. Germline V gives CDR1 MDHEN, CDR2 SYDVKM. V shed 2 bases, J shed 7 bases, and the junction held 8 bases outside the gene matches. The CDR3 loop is CASSLPGLRGNEQFF. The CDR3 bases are TGTGCCAGCAGTTTACCGGGACTAAGAGGGAATGAGCAGTTCTTC. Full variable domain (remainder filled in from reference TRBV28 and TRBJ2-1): DVKVTQSSRYLVKRTGEKVFLECVQDMDHENMFWYRQDPGLGLRLIYFSYDVKMKEKGDIPEGYSVSREKKERFSLILESASTNQTSMYLCASSLPGLRGNEQFFGPGTRLTVL.

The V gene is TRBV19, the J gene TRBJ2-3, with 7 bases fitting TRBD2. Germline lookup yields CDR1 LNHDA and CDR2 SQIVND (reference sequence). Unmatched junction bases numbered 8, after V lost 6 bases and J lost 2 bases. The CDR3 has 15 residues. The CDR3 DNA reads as TGTGCCAGTAGAGTAGGCGGACTAGACACAGATACGCAGTATTTT. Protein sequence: CASRVGGLDTDTQYF.

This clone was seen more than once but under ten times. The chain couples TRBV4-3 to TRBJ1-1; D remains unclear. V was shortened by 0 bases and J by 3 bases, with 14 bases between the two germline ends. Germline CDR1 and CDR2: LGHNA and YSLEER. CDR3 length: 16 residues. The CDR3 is CASSQDVRQWYTEAFF. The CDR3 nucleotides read TGCGCCAGCAGCCAAGACGTAAGGCAGTGGTACACTGAAGCTTTCTTT.

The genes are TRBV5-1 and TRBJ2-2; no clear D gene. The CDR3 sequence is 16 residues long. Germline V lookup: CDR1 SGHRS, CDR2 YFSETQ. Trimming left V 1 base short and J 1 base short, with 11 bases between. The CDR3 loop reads CASSLSGVGNTGELFF. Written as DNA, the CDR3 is TGCGCCAGCAGCTTGAGTGGGGTGGGGAACACCGGGGAGCTGTTTTTT.

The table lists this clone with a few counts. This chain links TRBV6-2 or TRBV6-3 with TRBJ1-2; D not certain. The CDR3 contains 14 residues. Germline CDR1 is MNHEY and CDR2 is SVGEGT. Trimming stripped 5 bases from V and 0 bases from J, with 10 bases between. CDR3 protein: CASSLGWTNYGYTF. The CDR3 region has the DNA TGTGCCAGCAGTCTCGGTTGGACTAACTATGGCTACACCTTC.

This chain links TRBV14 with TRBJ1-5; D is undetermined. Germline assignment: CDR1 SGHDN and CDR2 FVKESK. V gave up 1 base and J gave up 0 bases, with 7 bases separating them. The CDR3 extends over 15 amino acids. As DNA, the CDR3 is TGTGCCAGCAGCCAAGCCAGCTTTAGCAATCAGCCCCAGCATTTT. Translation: CASSQASFSNQPQHF.

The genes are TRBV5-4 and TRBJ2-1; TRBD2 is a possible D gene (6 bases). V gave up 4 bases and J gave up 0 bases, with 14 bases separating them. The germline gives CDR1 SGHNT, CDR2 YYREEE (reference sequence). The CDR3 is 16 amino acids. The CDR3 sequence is CASSIGTFRSYNEQFF. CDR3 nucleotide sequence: TGTGCCAGCAGCATCGGGACTTTTCGCTCCTACAATGAGCAGTTCTTC.

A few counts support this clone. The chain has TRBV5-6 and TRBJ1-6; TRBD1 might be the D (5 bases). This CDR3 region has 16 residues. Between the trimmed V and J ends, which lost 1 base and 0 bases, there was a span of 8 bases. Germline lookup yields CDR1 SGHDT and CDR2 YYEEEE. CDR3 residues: CASSLTDSSYNSPLHF. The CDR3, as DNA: TGTGCCAGCAGCTTGACCGACAGCTCCTATAATTCACCCCTCCACTTT.

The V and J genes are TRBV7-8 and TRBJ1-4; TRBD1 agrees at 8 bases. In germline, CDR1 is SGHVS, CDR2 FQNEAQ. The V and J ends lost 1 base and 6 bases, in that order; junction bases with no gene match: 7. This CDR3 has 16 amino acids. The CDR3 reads CASSLGTGRGDEKLFF. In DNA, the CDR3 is TGTGCCAGCAGCTTAGGGACAGGGAGGGGGGATGAAAAACTGTTTTTT.